The 13 T cell receptor beta chains given below trace back to one sample, sequenced in a study of cytomegalovirus exposure and HLA in healthy donors. The PCR made use of 60 Vbeta and 13 Jbeta primers. Sequencing was performed with immunoSEQ multiplex PCR; in TCRdb, only in-frame clones are kept and a portion is missing. The data show about 150,000 clones, with almost 80% seen just once and 0.55% to 0.8% held by the top ten. The specimen sequenced was PBMCs. Receptors originate from a male donor in good health and CMV-seronegative.

The V and J genes are TRBV10-3 and TRBJ1-4; D may be TRBD1 (5 bases). V dropped 2 bases and J dropped 3 bases, with 16 bases sitting between them. Looked up from germline, CDR1 is ENHRY and CDR2 is SYGVKD. The CDR3 runs 17 residues. CDR3 loop: CAISEPADSPSNEKLFF. In DNA, the CDR3 is TGTGCCATCAGTGAGCCGGCTGACAGTCCTTCTAATGAAAAACTGTTTTTT.

Concerning this clone: The junction differs from germline at one of its ends, possibly a read error. V is TRBV7-9 and J is TRBJ1-1, with TRBD1 identical over 8 bases. The CDR3 length is 15 residues. The germline CDR1 and CDR2 sequences are SEHNR and FQNEAQ (reference sequence). CDR3 nucleotide sequence: TGTTCCAGCAGCTTAGGGGCAGGGGGCAACACTGAAGCTTTCTTT. Its protein product is CSSSLGAGGNTEAFF.

This CDR3 is CASSLPGQRKNYGYTF. The CDR3 coding sequence is TGTGCCAGCAGTTTACCGGGTCAACGTAAAAACTATGGCTACACCTTC. This chain connects TRBV5-4 to TRBJ1-2; D call uncertain. The CDR3 is 16 residues long. Trimming shortened V by 5 bases and J by 2 bases, and 19 bases separated the two germline ends. The germline V gene encodes CDR1 SGHNT and CDR2 YYREEE (reference sequence).

Only one count was recorded for this clone. The chain employs TRBV29-1 and TRBJ1-3; D is unclear. CDR3 length: 13 residues. The ends were cut back, 6 bases at V and 2 bases at J, with 11 bases in the middle. Germline CDR1 reads SQVTM; CDR2 reads ANQGSEA. DNA of the CDR3: TGCAGCGTACAACAGACCACTGGAAACACCATATATTTT. It translates to CSVQQTTGNTIYF.

This clone appeared a few times. Here the CDR3 reads CASSMGASGRANYNEQFF. CDR3 nucleotides: TGTGCCAGTAGTATGGGGGCTAGCGGGAGGGCGAACTACAATGAGCAGTTCTTC. The chain combines TRBV19 with TRBJ2-1; 12 bases fit TRBD2. The CDR3 totals 18 residues. The germline gives CDR1 LNHDA, CDR2 SQIVND (reference sequence). Trimming at V came to 3 bases and at J to 3 bases, leaving 9 bases not matched to a gene. The full variable domain, with the rest looked up from reference TRBV19 and TRBJ2-1, is DGGITQSPKYLFRKEGQNVTLSCEQNLNHDAMYWYRQDPGQGLRLIYYSQIVNDFQKGDIAEGYSVSREKKESFPLTVTSAQKNPTAFYLCASSMGASGRANYNEQFFGPGTRLTVL.

The genes are TRBV7-7 and TRBJ2-5; 16 bases are a match to TRBD2. CDR1 and CDR2 from the germline V gene are SSHAT and FNYEAQ (reference sequence). The junction had 5 bases not matched to a gene; V was cut back by 6 bases and J by 4 bases. There are 16 residues in the CDR3. CDR3 sequence reads: CASSKGLAGGLETQYF. The DNA of the CDR3 is TGTGCCAGCAGTAAGGGACTAGCGGGAGGGTTAGAGACCCAGTACTTC.

This chain uses TRBV7-9 with TRBJ1-2; D unclear. CDR3 length: 15 amino acids. Germline CDR1 is SEHNR and CDR2 is FQNEAQ (reference sequence). V lost 1 base and J 5 bases, leaving 14 bases between the germline ends. CDR3 loop: CASSLEGGGLYGYTF. DNA of the CDR3: TGTGCCAGCAGCTTAGAAGGAGGAGGGCTATATGGCTACACCTTC.

The chain has TRBV30 and TRBJ1-5; tentative D call: TRBD1 (6 bases). V lost 0 bases, J lost 2 bases, and 8 bases lay in between. CDR3 size: 14 residues. Germline assignment: CDR1 GTSNPN and CDR2 SVGIG (reference sequence). CDR3 in DNA: TGTGCCTGGAGTGTACACAGGGGCAATCAGCCCCAGCATTTT. Translated, it gives CAWSVHRGNQPQHF. Full variable domain (remainder filled in from reference TRBV30 and TRBJ1-5): SQTIHQWPATLVQPVGSPLSLECTVEGTSNPNLYWYRQAAGRGLQLLFYSVGIGQISSEVPQNLSASRPQDRQFILSSKKLLLSDSGFYLCAWSVHRGNQPQHFGDGTRLSIL.

The chain is built from TRBV11-3 and TRBJ2-5, with 7 bases aligning to TRBD2. CDR3 size: 15 residues. The V segment lost 5 bases and the J segment 1 base; nucleotides outside the gene matches: 7. CDR1 is SGHNT and CDR2 is YENEEA in the germline V gene. CDR3 sequence: CASSTRERGQETQYF. CDR3 coding DNA: TGTGCCAGCAGCACCCGAGAGCGGGGCCAAGAGACCCAGTACTTC.

Details on this clone: No conserved phenylalanine or tryptophan ends this CDR3, so it is likely a read error. It is unclear where the CDR3 begins or ends on the DNA, so no DNA is shown, and the CDR3 is as TCRdb lists it. This chain uses TRBV2 with TRBJ2-3; the tabulated D call, TRBD2, remains unverified against the DNA. Germline V CDR1 and CDR2: SNHLY, FYNNEI. From its first to its last residue, the CDR3 has 12 amino acids. CDR3 sequence: CASRTGLAEAYL.

This clone has only a few counts. As DNA, the CDR3 is TGTGCCAGCAAGACAGGGCCTGGAAACACCATATATTTT. Its translation: CASKTGPGNTIYF. The chain joins TRBV2 to TRBJ1-3, with 7 bases identical to TRBD1. The CDR3 runs to 13 residues. CDR1 SNHLY and CDR2 FYNNEI come from the germline V gene. With V trimmed by 7 bases and J by 2 bases, 2 bases remained unmatched.

This sequence joins TRBV30 and TRBJ1-1; D may be TRBD1 (5 bases). In germline, CDR1 is GTSNPN, CDR2 SVGIG (reference sequence). This CDR3 contains 15 residues. V lost 3 bases to trimming and J lost 3 bases, with 17 bases between them. Here the CDR3 DNA reads TGTGCCTGGAGCAGGGCTTGGAGTGCTGACACTGAAGCTTTCTTT. Its translation: CAWSRAWSADTEAFF.

The chain is built from TRBV11-3 and TRBJ1-1; a possible D gene is TRBD1 (6 bases). Trimming pared 10 bases from V and 1 base from J, leaving 19 bases between. Germline lookup yields CDR1 SGHNT and CDR2 YENEEA. The CDR3 loop spans 15 amino acids. As DNA, the CDR3 is TGTGCCACCTCCCGTGGGGGGGCTGAGAACACTGAAGCTTTCTTT. Amino acid sequence: CATSRGGAENTEAFF.